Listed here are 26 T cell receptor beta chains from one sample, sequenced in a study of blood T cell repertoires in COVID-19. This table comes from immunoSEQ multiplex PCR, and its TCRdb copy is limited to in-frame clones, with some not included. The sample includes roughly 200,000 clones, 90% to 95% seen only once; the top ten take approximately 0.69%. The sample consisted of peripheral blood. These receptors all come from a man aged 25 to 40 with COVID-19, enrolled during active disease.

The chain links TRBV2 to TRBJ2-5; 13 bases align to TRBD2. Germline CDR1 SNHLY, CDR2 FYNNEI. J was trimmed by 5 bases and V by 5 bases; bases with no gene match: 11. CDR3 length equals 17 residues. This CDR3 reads CASSSGLAGLTIETQYF. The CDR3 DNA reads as TGTGCCAGCAGTTCGGGACTAGCGGGACTCACTATTGAGACCCAGTACTTC. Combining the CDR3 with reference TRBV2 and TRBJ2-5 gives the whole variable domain EPEVTQTPSHQVTQMGQEVILRCVPISNHLYFYWYRQILGQKVEFLVSFYNNEISEKSEIFDDQFSVERPDGSNFTLKIRSTKLEDSAMYFCASSSGLAGLTIETQYFGPGTRLLVL.

CDR3 bases: TGTGCCAGCAGCCAAGAAGGTCTAGCGGGTCTAGCCAAAAACATTCAGTACTTC. Translated: CASSQEGLAGLAKNIQYF. The rearrangement links TRBV3-1 (or the pseudogene TRBV3-2) to TRBJ2-4, with 8 nucleotides matching TRBD2. The CDR3 consists of 18 residues. The V gene end was trimmed by 0 bases and the J gene end by 0 bases; junction bases not matched to a gene: 7. The germline V gene has CDR1 LGHDT and CDR2 YNNKEL (reference sequence).

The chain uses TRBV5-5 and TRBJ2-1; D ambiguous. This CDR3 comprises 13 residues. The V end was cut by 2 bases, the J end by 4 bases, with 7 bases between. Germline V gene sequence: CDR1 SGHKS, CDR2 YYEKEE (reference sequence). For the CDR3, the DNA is TGTGCCAGCAGCTTAGCCACTTACAATGAGCAGTTCTTC. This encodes CASSLATYNEQFF. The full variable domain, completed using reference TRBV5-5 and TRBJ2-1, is DAGVTQSPTHLIKTRGQQVTLRCSPISGHKSVSWYQQVLGQGPQFIFQYYEKEERGRGNFPDRFSARQFPNYSSELNVNALLLGDSALYLCASSLATYNEQFFGPGTRLTVL.

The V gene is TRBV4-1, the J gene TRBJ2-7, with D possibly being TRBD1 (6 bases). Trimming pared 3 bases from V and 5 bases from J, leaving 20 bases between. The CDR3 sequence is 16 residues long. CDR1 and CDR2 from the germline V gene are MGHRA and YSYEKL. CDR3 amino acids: CASSHSQGRRHDEQYF. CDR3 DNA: TGCGCCAGCAGCCACTCACAGGGTAGGAGGCATGACGAGCAGTACTTC.

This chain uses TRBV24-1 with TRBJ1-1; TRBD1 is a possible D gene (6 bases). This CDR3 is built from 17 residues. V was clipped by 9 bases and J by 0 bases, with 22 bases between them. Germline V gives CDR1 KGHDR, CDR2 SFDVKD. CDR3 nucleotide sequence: TGTGCCACCTTTAACAGGGATGAGCGGGGAATGAACACTGAAGCTTTCTTT. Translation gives CATFNRDERGMNTEAFF.

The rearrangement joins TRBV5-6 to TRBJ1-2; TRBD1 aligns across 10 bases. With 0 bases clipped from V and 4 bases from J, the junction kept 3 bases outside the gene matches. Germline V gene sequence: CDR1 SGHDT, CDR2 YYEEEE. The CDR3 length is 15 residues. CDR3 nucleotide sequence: TGTGCCAGCAGCTTGGGACAGGGGGCCCTCTATGGCTACACCTTC. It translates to CASSLGQGALYGYTF.

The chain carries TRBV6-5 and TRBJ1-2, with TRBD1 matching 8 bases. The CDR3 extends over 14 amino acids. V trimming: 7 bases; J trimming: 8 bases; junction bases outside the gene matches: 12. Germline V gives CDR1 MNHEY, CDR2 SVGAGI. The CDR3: CASTDRWTGSGYTF. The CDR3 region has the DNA TGTGCCAGCACCGATCGGTGGACAGGGAGCGGCTACACCTTC.

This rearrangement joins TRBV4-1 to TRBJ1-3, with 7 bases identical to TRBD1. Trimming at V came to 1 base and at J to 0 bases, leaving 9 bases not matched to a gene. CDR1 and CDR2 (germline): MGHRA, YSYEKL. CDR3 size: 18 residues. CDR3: CASSQGPQGFGSGNTIYF. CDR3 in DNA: TGCGCCAGCAGCCAAGGTCCACAGGGGTTTGGCTCTGGAAACACCATATATTTT.

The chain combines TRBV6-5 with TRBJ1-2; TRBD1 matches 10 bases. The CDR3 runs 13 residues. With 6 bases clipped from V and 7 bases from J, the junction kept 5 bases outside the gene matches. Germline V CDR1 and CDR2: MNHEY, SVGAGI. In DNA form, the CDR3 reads TGTGCCAGCAGGGACAGGGGGTCGAGTGGCTACACCTTC. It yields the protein CASRDRGSSGYTF.

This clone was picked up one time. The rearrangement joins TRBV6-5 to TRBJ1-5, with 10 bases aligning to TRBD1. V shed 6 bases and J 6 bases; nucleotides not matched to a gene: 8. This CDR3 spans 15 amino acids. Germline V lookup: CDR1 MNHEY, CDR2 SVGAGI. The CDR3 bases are TGTGCCAGCAGACAATCGGACAGGGGGATTCAGCCCCAGCATTTT. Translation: CASRQSDRGIQPQHF.

In DNA form, the CDR3 reads TGTGCCAGCAGTGAATCCCAGGGGCGCAATGAGCAGTTCTTC. Translation: CASSESQGRNEQFF. This chain links TRBV6-1 with TRBJ2-1; tentative D call: TRBD1 (6 bases). Looked up from germline, CDR1 is MNHNS and CDR2 is SASEGT. This CDR3 is built from 14 residues. Trimming took off 2 bases at V and 6 bases at J, with 11 bases between the two ends.

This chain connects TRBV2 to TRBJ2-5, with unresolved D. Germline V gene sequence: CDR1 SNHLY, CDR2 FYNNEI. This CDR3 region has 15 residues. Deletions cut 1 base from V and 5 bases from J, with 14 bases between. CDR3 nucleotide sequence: TGTGCCAGCAGTGAAGGCGGCATCAGTGGGGAGACCCAGTACTTC. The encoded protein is CASSEGGISGETQYF.

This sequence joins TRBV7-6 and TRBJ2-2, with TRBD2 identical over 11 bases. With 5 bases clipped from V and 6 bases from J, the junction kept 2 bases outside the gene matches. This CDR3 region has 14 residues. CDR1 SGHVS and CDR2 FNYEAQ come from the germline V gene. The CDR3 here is CASSRTSGPGELFF. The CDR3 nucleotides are TGTGCCAGCAGCCGGACTAGCGGGCCCGGGGAGCTGTTTTTT.

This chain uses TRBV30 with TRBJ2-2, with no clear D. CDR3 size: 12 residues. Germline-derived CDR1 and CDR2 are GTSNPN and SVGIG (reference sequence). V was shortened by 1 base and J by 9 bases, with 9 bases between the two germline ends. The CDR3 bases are TGTGCCTGGAGTGCGAACTCCCGGGAGCTGTTTTTT. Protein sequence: CAWSANSRELFF.

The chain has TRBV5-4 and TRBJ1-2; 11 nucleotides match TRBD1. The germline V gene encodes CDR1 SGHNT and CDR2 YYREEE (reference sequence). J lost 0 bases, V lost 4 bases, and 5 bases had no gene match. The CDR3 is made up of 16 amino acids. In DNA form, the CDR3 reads TGTGCCAGCAGCGAAGGACAGGGGGCTTCTAACTATGGCTACACCTTC. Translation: CASSEGQGASNYGYTF.

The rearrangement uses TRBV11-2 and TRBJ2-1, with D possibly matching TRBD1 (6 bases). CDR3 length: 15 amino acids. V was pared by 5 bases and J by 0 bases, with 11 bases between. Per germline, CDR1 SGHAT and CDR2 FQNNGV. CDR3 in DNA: TGTGCCAGCAGCATGAGGGGGAGCTCCTACAATGAGCAGTTCTTC. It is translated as CASSMRGSSYNEQFF.

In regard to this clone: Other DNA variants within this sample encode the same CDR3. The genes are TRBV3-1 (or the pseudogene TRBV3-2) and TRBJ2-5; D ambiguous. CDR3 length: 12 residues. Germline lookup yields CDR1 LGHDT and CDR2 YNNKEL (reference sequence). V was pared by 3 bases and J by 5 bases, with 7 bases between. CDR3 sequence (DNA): TGTGCCAGCAGCCAGGCCGGGGAGACCCAGTACTTC. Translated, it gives CASSQAGETQYF.

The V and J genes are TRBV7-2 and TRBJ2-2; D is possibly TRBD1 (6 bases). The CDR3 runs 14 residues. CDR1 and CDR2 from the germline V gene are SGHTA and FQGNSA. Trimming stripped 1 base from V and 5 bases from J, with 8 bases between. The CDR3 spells CASSLEGGTGELFF. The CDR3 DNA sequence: TGTGCCAGCAGCTTAGAAGGGGGTACCGGGGAGCTGTTTTTT.

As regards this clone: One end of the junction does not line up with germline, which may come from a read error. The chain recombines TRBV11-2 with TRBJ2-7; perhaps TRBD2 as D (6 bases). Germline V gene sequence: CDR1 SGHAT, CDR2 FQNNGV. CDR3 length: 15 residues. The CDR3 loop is CASSLGVGLNPRLDF. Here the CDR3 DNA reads TGTGCCAGCAGCTTAGGGGTGGGACTGAACCCGCGTTTGGACTTC.

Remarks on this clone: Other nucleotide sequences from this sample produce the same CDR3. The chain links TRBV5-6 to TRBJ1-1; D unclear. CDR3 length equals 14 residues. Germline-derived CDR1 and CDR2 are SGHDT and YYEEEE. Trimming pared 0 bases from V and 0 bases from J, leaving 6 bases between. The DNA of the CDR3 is TGTGCCAGCAGCTTGGGCACAGTGAACACTGAAGCTTTCTTT. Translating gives CASSLGTVNTEAFF.

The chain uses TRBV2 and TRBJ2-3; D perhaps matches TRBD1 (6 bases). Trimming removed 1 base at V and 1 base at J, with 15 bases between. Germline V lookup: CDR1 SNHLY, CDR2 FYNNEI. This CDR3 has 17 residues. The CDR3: CASSEGRQGRRTDTQYF. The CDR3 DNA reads TGTGCCAGCAGTGAAGGTCGGCAGGGGCGTCGCACAGATACGCAGTATTTT.

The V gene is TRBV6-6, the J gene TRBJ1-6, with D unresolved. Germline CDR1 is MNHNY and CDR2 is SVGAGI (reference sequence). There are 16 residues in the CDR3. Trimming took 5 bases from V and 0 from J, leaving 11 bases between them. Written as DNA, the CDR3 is TGTGCCAGCAGTCCTCAGACTAGCTCCTATAATTCACCCCTCCACTTT. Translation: CASSPQTSSYNSPLHF.

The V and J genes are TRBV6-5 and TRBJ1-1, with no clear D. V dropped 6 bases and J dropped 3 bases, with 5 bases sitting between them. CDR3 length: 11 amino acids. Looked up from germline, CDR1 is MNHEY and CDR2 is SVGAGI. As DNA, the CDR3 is TGTGCCAGCAGATCGTACACTGAAGCTTTCTTT. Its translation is CASRSYTEAFF.

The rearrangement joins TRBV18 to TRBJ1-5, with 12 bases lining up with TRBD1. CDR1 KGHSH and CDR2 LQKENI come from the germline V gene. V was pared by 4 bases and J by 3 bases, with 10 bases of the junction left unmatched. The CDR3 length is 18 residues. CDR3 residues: CASSLAGTGGANNQPQHF. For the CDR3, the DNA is TGTGCCAGCTCACTCGCCGGGACAGGGGGCGCGAACAATCAGCCCCAGCATTTT.

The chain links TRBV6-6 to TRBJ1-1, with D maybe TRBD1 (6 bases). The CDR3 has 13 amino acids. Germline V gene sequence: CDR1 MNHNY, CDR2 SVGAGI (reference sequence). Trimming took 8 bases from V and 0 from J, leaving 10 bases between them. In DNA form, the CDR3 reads TGTGCCAGCGGGGGACACTTGAACACTGAAGCTTTCTTT. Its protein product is CASGGHLNTEAFF.

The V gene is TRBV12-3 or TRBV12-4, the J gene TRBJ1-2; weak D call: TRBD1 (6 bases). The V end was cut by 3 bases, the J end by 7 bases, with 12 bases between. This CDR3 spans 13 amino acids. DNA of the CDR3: TGTGCCAGCAGTTTGCTACAGGGCGTTGGCTACACCTTC. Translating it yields CASSLLQGVGYTF.